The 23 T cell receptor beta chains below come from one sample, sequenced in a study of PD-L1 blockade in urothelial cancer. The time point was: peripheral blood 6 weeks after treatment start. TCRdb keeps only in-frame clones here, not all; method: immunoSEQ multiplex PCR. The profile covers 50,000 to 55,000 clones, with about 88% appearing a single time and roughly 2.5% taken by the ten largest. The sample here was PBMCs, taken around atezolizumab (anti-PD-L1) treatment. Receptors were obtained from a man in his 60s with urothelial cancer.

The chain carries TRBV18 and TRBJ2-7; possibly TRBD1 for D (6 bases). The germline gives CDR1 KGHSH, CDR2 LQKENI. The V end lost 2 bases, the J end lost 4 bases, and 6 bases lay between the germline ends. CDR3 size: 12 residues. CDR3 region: CASSPDRYEQYF. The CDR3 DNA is TGTGCCAGCTCACCAGACAGGTACGAGCAGTACTTC.

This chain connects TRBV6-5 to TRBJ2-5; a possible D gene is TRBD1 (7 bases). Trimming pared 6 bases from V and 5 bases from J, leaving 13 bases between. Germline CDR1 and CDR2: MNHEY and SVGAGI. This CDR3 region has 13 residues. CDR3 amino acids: CASRRDSAETQYF. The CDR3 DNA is TGTGCCAGCAGGCGGGACAGTGCGGAGACCCAGTACTTC.

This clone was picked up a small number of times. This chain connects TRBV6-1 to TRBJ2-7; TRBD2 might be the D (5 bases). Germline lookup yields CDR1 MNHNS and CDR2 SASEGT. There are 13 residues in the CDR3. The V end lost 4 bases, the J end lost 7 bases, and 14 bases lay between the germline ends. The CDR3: CASSGSWGVEQYF. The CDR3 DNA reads TGTGCCAGCAGTGGCAGCTGGGGAGTTGAGCAGTACTTC.

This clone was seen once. CDR3: CASSSLGGNNEQFF. The CDR3 DNA sequence: TGTGCCAGCAGCTCCCTGGGAGGTAACAATGAGCAGTTCTTC. The chain links TRBV7-2 to TRBJ2-1, with a possible D match to TRBD2 (6 bases). V lost 4 bases and J lost 5, with 12 bases in between. Germline V gene data show CDR1 as SGHTA and CDR2 as FQGNSA. CDR3 length: 14 residues.

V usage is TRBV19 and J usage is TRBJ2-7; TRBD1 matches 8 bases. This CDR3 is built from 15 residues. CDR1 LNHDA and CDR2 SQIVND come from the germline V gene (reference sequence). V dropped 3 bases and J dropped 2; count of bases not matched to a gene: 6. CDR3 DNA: TGTGCCAGTAGTATCCCGGGACAGGCAACCTACGAGCAGTACTTC. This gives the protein CASSIPGQATYEQYF.

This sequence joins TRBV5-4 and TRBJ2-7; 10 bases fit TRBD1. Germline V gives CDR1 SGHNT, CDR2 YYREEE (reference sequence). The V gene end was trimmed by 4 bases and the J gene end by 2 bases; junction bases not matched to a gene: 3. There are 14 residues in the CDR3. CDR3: CASSPGTGAYEQYF. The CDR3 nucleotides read TGTGCCAGCAGCCCAGGGACAGGGGCCTACGAGCAGTACTTC.

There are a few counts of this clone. As DNA, the CDR3 is TGTGCCTATTCAGGCCAGGGTTTACCTAACTATGGCTACACCTTC. Residues: CAYSGQGLPNYGYTF. The V gene is TRBV30, the J gene TRBJ1-2, with D possibly being TRBD1 (5 bases). Germline V gene sequence: CDR1 GTSNPN, CDR2 SVGIG (reference sequence). V dropped 7 bases and J dropped 0 bases, with 18 bases sitting between them. The CDR3 length is 15 residues.

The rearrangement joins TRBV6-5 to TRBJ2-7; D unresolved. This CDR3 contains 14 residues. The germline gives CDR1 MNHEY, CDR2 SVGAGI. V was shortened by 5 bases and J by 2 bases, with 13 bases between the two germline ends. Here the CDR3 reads CASSGLKLPYEQYF. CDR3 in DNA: TGTGCCAGCAGTGGTCTAAAGCTCCCCTACGAGCAGTACTTC.

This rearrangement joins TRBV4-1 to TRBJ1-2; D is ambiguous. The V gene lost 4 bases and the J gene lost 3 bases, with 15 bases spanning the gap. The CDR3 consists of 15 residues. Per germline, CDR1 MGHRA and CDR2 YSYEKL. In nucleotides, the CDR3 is TGCGCCAGCAGCCCGAATGCAGGTGAACACTATGGCTACACCTTC. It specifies CASSPNAGEHYGYTF.

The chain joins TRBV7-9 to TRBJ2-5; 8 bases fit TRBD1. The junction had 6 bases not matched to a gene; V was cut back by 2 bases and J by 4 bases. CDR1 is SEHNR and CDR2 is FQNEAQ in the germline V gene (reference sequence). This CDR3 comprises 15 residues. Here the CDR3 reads CASSLTAGGRETQYF. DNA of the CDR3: TGTGCCAGCAGCTTAACGGCAGGGGGCCGAGAGACCCAGTACTTC.

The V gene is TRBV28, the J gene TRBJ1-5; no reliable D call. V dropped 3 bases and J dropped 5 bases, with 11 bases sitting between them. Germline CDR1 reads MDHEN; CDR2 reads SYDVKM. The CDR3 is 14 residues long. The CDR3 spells CASSLLLSYQPQHF. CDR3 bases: TGTGCCAGCAGTTTGCTCCTCAGTTATCAGCCCCAGCATTTT.

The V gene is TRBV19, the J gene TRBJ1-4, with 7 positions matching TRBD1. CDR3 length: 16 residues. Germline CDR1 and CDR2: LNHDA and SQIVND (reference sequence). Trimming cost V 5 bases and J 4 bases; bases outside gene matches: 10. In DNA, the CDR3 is TGTGCCAGTAGTTCTCCGGGACAGACAAATAATGAAAAACTGTTTTTT. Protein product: CASSSPGQTNNEKLFF.

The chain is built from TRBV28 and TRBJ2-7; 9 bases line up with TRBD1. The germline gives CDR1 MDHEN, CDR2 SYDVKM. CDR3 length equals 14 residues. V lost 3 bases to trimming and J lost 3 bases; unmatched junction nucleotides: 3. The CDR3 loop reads CASSLGQGDYEQYF. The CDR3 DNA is TGTGCCAGCAGTTTGGGACAGGGAGACTACGAGCAGTACTTC.

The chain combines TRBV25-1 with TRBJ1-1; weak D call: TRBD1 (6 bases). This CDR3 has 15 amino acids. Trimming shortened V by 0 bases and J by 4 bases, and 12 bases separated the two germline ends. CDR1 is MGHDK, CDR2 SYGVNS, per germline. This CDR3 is CASSEYGGLGTEAFF. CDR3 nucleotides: TGTGCCAGCAGTGAATACGGGGGGCTGGGCACTGAAGCTTTCTTT.

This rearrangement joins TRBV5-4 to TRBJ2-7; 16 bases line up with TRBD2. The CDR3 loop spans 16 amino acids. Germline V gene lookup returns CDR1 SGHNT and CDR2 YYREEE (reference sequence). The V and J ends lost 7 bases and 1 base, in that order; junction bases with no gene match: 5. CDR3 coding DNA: TGTGCCAGCGGGACTAGCGGGGGGGCCCGGTCCTACGAGCAGTACTTC. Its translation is CASGTSGGARSYEQYF.

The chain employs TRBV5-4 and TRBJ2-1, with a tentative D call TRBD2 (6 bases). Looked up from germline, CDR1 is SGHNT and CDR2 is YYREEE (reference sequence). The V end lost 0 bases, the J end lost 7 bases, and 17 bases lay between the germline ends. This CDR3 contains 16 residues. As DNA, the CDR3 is TGTGCCAGCAGCTTGGCTGGCTGGCGGGGTGGGAATGAGCAGTTCTTC. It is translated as CASSLAGWRGGNEQFF.

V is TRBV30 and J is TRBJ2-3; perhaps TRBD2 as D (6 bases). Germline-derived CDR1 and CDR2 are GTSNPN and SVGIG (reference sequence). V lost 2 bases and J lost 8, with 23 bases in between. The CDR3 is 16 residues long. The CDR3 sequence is CAWSFMGLHSRFTQYF. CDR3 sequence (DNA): TGTGCCTGGAGTTTCATGGGACTTCACTCGAGATTTACGCAGTATTTT.

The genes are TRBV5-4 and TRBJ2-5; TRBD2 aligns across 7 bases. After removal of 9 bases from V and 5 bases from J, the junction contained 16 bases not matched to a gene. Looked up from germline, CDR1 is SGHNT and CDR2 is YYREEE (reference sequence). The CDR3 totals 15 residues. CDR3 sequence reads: CATLPGGSLVETQYF. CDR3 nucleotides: TGTGCCACCTTACCGGGGGGTTCTCTAGTGGAGACCCAGTACTTC.

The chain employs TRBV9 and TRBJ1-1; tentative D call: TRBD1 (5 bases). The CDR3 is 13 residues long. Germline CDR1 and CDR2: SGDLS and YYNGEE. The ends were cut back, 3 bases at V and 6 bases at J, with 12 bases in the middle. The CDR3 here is CASSGRGGSEAFF. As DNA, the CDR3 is TGTGCCAGCAGCGGCCGGGGGGGGTCTGAAGCTTTCTTT.

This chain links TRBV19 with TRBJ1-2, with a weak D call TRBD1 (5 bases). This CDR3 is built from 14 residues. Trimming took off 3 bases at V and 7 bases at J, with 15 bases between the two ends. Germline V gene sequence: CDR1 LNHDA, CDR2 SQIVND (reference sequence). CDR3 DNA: TGTGCCAGTAGTATCCTGGGGCAGTTCTCTGGCTACACCTTC. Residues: CASSILGQFSGYTF. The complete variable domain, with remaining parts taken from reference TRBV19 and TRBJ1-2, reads DGGITQSPKYLFRKEGQNVTLSCEQNLNHDAMYWYRQDPGQGLRLIYYSQIVNDFQKGDIAEGYSVSREKKESFPLTVTSAQKNPTAFYLCASSILGQFSGYTFGSGTRLTVV.

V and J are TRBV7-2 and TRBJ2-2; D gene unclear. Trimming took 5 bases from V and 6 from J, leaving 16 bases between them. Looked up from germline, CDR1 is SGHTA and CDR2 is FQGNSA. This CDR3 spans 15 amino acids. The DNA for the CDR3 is TGTGCCAGCAGCCCAATGGCCCCGCTCCCCGGGGAGCTGTTTTTT. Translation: CASSPMAPLPGELFF.

This chain's CDR3 is CASPWGGGVGETQYF. The CDR3 DNA is TGTGCCAGCCCATGGGGCGGAGGGGTAGGGGAGACCCAGTACTTC. The chain couples TRBV19 to TRBJ2-5; the D gene is possibly TRBD2 (6 bases). Germline V gives CDR1 LNHDA, CDR2 SQIVND (reference sequence). V gave up 9 bases and J gave up 5 bases, with 22 bases separating them. The CDR3 is made up of 15 amino acids.

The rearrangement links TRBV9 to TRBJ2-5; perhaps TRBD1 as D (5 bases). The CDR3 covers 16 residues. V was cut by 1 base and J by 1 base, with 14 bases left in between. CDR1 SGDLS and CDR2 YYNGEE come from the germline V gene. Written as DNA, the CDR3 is TGTGCCAGCAGCGTATCCCCCGCAGGGTCCCAAGAGACCCAGTACTTC. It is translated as CASSVSPAGSQETQYF.